This TCR beta chain was documented in a study of blood T cells in healthy people across ages. The use of a sample-barcoded 5' primer and a J-beta primer mix characterized a second PCR of about 6 to 12 cycles. TCRdb fed the 5' RACE reads into MiXCR, producing one record per CDR3 protein. The sample contains approximately 800,000 distinct CDR3 sequences, approximately 53% of which appear only once. The CDR3 sequence is 14 residues long. CDR1 MNHEY and CDR2 SVGAGI come from the germline V gene. This clonotype has just one count. At one end the junction does not follow the germline gene, possibly because of a read error.

This sequence joins TRBV6-5 and TRBJ2-3; possibly TRBD1 for D (5 bases). The clonotype comes from a middle-aged man in good health. The sequencing input was blood. CDR3 in amino acids: CATSSRGGTDTQYF. CDR3 bases: TGTGCCACCAGTTCTAGGGGCGGCACAGATACGCAGTATTTT.